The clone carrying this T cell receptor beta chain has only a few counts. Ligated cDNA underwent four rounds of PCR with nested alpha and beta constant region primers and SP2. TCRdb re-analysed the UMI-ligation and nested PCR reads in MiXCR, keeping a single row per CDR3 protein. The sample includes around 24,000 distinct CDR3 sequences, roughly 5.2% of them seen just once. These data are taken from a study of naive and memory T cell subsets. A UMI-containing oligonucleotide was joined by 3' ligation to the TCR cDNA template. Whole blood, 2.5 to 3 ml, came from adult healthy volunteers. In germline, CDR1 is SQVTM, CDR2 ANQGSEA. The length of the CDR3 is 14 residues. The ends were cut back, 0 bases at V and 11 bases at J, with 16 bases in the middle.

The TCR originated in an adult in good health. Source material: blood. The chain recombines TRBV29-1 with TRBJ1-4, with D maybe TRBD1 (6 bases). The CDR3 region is CSVEEGTFGGKLFF. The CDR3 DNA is TGCAGCGTTGAAGAAGGGACATTCGGTGGGAAACTGTTTTTT.